Listed below are T cell receptor beta chains from one sample, sequenced in a study of technical replicates of blood from a handful of donors. The table came from immunoSEQ multiplex PCR; TCRdb's copy has only in-frame clones and leaves some out. The sample records around 68,000 clones, 95% to 97% being singletons. What was sequenced was T cells isolated from PBMCs. These TCRs come from a human donor in good health. The CDR3 runs from the conserved cysteine through the conserved F or W. The order of the fields is V gene, clone size, J gene, D gene, CDR3 protein, CDR3 DNA. A D gene is named only where the DNA matches it firmly. Only some rows state a clone size, as once, few, many or a class for expanded clones.

V: TRBV28; size: few; J: TRBJ2-3; D: .; CDR3: CASSTSPPLGRSTDTQYF; DNA: TGTGCCAGCAGTACTTCCCCCCCCCTGGGCAGGAGCACAGATACGCAGTATTTT
V: TRBV30; size: .; J: TRBJ2-1; D: TRBD2; CDR3: CAWSASTSGRAYNEQFF; DNA: TGTGCCTGGAGCGCCTCCACTAGCGGGAGGGCCTACAATGAGCAGTTCTTC
V: TRBV27; size: .; J: TRBJ2-7; D: TRBD2; CDR3: CASSFSGGEETYEQYF; DNA: TGTGCCAGCAGTTTTTCCGGGGGGGAAGAGACCTACGAGCAGTACTTC
V: TRBV28; size: .; J: TRBJ2-7; D: TRBD1; CDR3: CASGTGEDEQYF; DNA: TGTGCCAGTGGGACAGGGGAGGACGAGCAGTACTTC
V: TRBV27; size: .; J: TRBJ2-7; D: .; CDR3: CASSFRIEGAYEQYF; DNA: TGTGCCAGCAGTTTCCGGATAGAAGGGGCCTACGAGCAGTACTTC
V: TRBV5-1; size: .; J: TRBJ1-5; D: .; CDR3: CASSFSPQGGSQPQHF; DNA: TGCGCCAGCAGCTTTTCCCCACAGGGTGGAAGCCAGCCCCAGCATTTT
V: TRBV4-3; size: few; J: TRBJ1-1; D: .; CDR3: CASSQVLFLRNTEAFF; DNA: TGCGCCAGCAGCCAAGTCTTGTTTCTTAGGAACACTGAAGCTTTCTTT
V: TRBV5-1; size: .; J: TRBJ1-2; D: .; CDR3: CASSLNQGPYGYTF; DNA: TGCGCCAGCAGCTTGAACCAGGGGCCCTATGGCTACACCTTC
V: TRBV10-3; size: .; J: TRBJ2-6; D: .; CDR3: CAISVRGKAGANVLTF; DNA: TGTGCCATCAGCGTAAGGGGAAAGGCTGGGGCCAACGTCCTGACTTTC
V: TRBV27; size: .; J: TRBJ1-2; D: TRBD1; CDR3: CASSGTGEFGSGYTF; DNA: TGTGCCAGCAGTGGAACAGGGGAATTTGGGTCTGGCTACACCTTC
V: TRBV2; size: .; J: TRBJ1-3; D: .; CDR3: CASSTARVGNTIYF; DNA: TGTGCCAGCAGTACCGCCAGGGTTGGAAACACCATATATTTT
V: TRBV19; size: .; J: TRBJ2-1; D: TRBD2; CDR3: CASRRSGSTYNEQFF; DNA: TGTGCCAGCAGAAGAAGCGGGAGTACCTACAATGAGCAGTTCTTC
V: TRBV5-6; size: .; J: TRBJ1-1; D: .; CDR3: CASSPGRGVFATEAFF; DNA: TGTGCCAGCAGCCCGGGCCGGGGGGTTTTTGCCACTGAAGCTTTCTTT
V: TRBV5-1; size: .; J: TRBJ2-3; D: .; CDR3: CASSLSGTRHITTDTQYF; DNA: TGCGCCAGCAGCTTGTCCGGGACACGACATATAACCACAGATACGCAGTATTTT
V: TRBV27; size: few; J: TRBJ2-7; D: .; CDR3: CASSFSGKTHEQYF; DNA: TGTGCCAGCAGTTTTTCGGGGAAAACTCACGAGCAGTACTTC
V: TRBV21-1; size: .; J: TRBJ2-7; D: .; CDR3: CASIQGEQYF; DNA: TGTGCCAGCATACAGGGCGAGCAGTACTTC
V: TRBV4-2; size: .; J: TRBJ2-1; D: .; CDR3: CASSQEYLGGPSSYNEQFF; DNA: TGTGCCAGCAGCCAAGAATATCTTGGGGGCCCGAGCTCCTACAATGAGCAGTTCTTC
V: TRBV6-4; size: few; J: TRBJ2-1; D: TRBD2; CDR3: CASRRSTSGSNYNEQFF; DNA: TGTGCCAGCAGGAGATCGACTAGCGGGAGCAATTACAATGAGCAGTTCTTC
V: TRBV19; size: .; J: TRBJ1-2; D: .; CDR3: CASNVAWAEYGYTF; DNA: TGTGCCAGTAACGTAGCGTGGGCAGAATATGGCTACACCTTC
V: TRBV6-4; size: .; J: TRBJ1-4; D: TRBD1; CDR3: CASSDPGQGDEKLFF; DNA: TGTGCCAGCAGTGACCCCGGACAGGGGGATGAAAAACTGTTTTTT
V: TRBV5-6; size: .; J: TRBJ2-2; D: .; CDR3: CASSFDGGTGELFF; DNA: TGTGCCAGCAGCTTTGATGGGGGGACCGGGGAGCTGTTTTTT
V: TRBV7-6; size: .; J: TRBJ2-1; D: .; CDR3: CASSLDGGSSYNEQFF; DNA: TGTGCCAGCAGCTTAGATGGGGGGAGCTCCTACAATGAGCAGTTCTTC
V: TRBV2; size: .; J: TRBJ1-5; D: TRBD1; CDR3: CASSDRGASNQPQHF; DNA: TGTGCCAGCAGCGACAGGGGGGCCAGCAATCAGCCCCAGCATTTT
V: TRBV5-1; size: .; J: TRBJ2-1; D: .; CDR3: CASSFRSSYNEQFF; DNA: TGCGCCAGCAGCTTTCGTAGCTCCTACAATGAGCAGTTCTTC
V: TRBV15; size: .; J: TRBJ2-7; D: .; CDR3: CATSRDPRLPYEQYF; DNA: TGTGCCACCAGCAGAGATCCCCGCCTACCTTACGAGCAGTACTTC
V: TRBV7-9; size: .; J: TRBJ2-5; D: TRBD2; CDR3: CASSSPWSRLAGGVETQYF; DNA: TGTGCCAGCAGCTCTCCCTGGTCTCGTCTAGCGGGAGGGGTAGAGACCCAGTACTTC
V: TRBV5-1; size: once; J: TRBJ2-7; D: .; CDR3: CASSQDYEQYF; DNA: TGCGCCAGCAGCCAGGACTACGAGCAGTACTTC
V: TRBV28; size: .; J: TRBJ2-7; D: .; CDR3: CASSFKVGGPYEQYF; DNA: TGTGCCAGCAGTTTTAAGGTGGGCGGGCCCTACGAGCAGTACTTC
V: TRBV7-9; size: .; J: TRBJ2-1; D: TRBD1; CDR3: CASSPTGQGYNEQFF; DNA: TGTGCCAGCAGCCCCACTGGACAGGGGTATAATGAGCAGTTCTTC